The 9 T cell receptor beta chains below were found in one sample sequenced in a study of blood T cell repertoires in COVID-19. TCRdb's copy holds only in-frame clones and misses some; the assay was immunoSEQ multiplex PCR. The repertoire holds more than 100,000 clones, with roughly 80% as singletons. Sequencing was done on a sample of peripheral blood. These receptors came from a human donor in a cohort sampled during active COVID-19.

V gene TRBV6-1 combines with J gene TRBJ2-5; D call uncertain. CDR1 is MNHNS, CDR2 SASEGT, per germline. This CDR3 region has 14 residues. V was trimmed by 1 base and J by 5 bases, leaving 11 bases between them. The CDR3 DNA follows: TGTGCCAGCAGTGAAGATGGTAGAGGTGAGACCCAGTACTTC. Residues: CASSEDGRGETQYF.

The chain has TRBV18 and TRBJ1-2; weak D call: TRBD1 (6 bases). CDR1 and CDR2 (germline): KGHSH, LQKENI. CDR3 length equals 14 residues. Trimming stripped 6 bases from V and 8 bases from J, with 19 bases between. The CDR3 loop is CASSQGKALSGYTF. The DNA of the CDR3 is TGTGCCAGCTCCCAGGGGAAAGCCCTCTCCGGCTACACCTTC. Full variable domain (missing parts from reference TRBV18 and TRBJ1-2): NAGVMQNPRHLVRRRGQEARLRCSPMKGHSHVYWYRQLPEEGLKFMVYLQKENIIDESGMPKERFSAEFPKEGPSILRIQQVVRGDSAAYFCASSQGKALSGYTFGSGTRLTVV.

This chain joins TRBV11-3 and TRBJ1-1; 7 nucleotides align to TRBD1. V lost 5 bases to trimming and J lost 0 bases; unmatched junction nucleotides: 3. The CDR3 length is 14 residues. Germline V gene data show CDR1 as SGHNT and CDR2 as YENEEA. CDR3 loop: CASSPDRVNTEAFF. CDR3 sequence (DNA): TGTGCCAGCAGCCCAGACAGGGTGAACACTGAAGCTTTCTTT.

The rearrangement joins TRBV9 to TRBJ2-5, with TRBD2 matching over 10 bases. Germline trimming cut 7 bases from V and 2 bases from J; bases unmatched to any gene: 20. The germline V gene encodes CDR1 SGDLS and CDR2 YYNGEE. The CDR3 spans 19 residues. The DNA of the CDR3 is TGTGCCAGCGACCCGAAGCGGGGGGGCCTATACACCCAACAAGAGACCCAGTACTTC. Protein: CASDPKRGGLYTQQETQYF.

The chain employs TRBV5-1 and TRBJ2-5; D uncertain. The germline gives CDR1 SGHRS, CDR2 YFSETQ. The CDR3 has 13 residues. V lost 2 bases to trimming and J lost 2 bases, with 7 bases between them. The CDR3 sequence: CASSFQRQETQYF. The CDR3 DNA reads TGCGCCAGCAGCTTTCAACGGCAAGAGACCCAGTACTTC.

The table lists this clone with a count of one. The chain carries TRBV4-1 and TRBJ1-1; TRBD1 matches at 7 bases. J lost 1 base, V lost 0 bases, and 5 bases had no gene match. Germline CDR1 reads MGHRA; CDR2 reads YSYEKL. The CDR3 covers 16 residues. CDR3 nucleotide sequence: TGCGCCAGCAGCCAAGATCAGACAGGGAGGAACACTGAAGCTTTCTTT. Protein: CASSQDQTGRNTEAFF.

The chain combines TRBV4-1 with TRBJ1-1; D uncertain. This CDR3 is built from 17 residues. The V and J ends lost 0 bases and 7 bases respectively, with 21 bases between them. Germline V gene lookup returns CDR1 MGHRA and CDR2 YSYEKL. CDR3 residues: CASSQERVGPLSGEAFF. For the CDR3, the DNA is TGCGCCAGCAGCCAAGAGAGGGTAGGGCCCTTAAGTGGTGAAGCTTTCTTT.

The rearrangement links TRBV30 to TRBJ1-1, with D perhaps matching TRBD1 (6 bases). Germline V CDR1 and CDR2: GTSNPN, SVGIG (reference sequence). Trimming pared 0 bases from V and 8 bases from J, leaving 13 bases between. The CDR3 runs 13 residues. The chain's CDR3 is CAWSVRWGLEAFF. CDR3 nucleotides: TGTGCCTGGAGTGTAAGGTGGGGGCTGGAAGCTTTCTTT.

This clone was observed once. The gene calls are TRBV4-1 and TRBJ1-2; 8 nucleotides line up with TRBD1. The CDR3 runs 16 residues. Trimming cost V 1 base and J 4 bases; bases outside gene matches: 8. The germline gives CDR1 MGHRA, CDR2 YSYEKL. The CDR3: CASSQVRGQAFYGYTF. Here the CDR3 DNA reads TGCGCCAGCAGCCAAGTCAGGGGACAGGCGTTCTATGGCTACACCTTC.